The entry below describes one T cell receptor (beta chain). Its antigen is not identified. Data came from immunoSEQ multiplex PCR; TCRdb stores just in-frame clones and leaves some out. The sample carries about 26,000 clones, 80% to 95% recorded once. The CDR3 length is 16 residues. With V trimmed by 5 bases and J by 2 bases, 12 bases remained unmatched. The germline V gene encodes CDR1 SGHAT and CDR2 FQNNGV. This sample stems from a study of B cell selection in AIRE deficiency. The regulatory T cell sort gate was CD4+CD25hiCD127low/negative. Points from the study as a whole: Healthy Tconv contained 36.6% of shared healthy Treg sequences; only TCRbeta sequenced. Tconv and Treg cells from AIRE-deficient patients resembled healthy donors in TCRBV usage, CDR3 length and diversity.

Source material: CD4+CD25+ Tregs sorted from PBMCs. V is TRBV11-2 and J is TRBJ2-7; 7 nucleotides line up with TRBD1. The sequence was collected from a human donor in good health. CDR3 sequence (DNA): TGTGCCAGCAGCCTAAACACCGGACAGGTAACCTACGAGCAGTACTTC. Translation gives CASSLNTGQVTYEQYF.